A single sample is the source of the 3 T cell receptor beta chains below, sequenced in a study of cytomegalovirus exposure and HLA in healthy donors (dated by TCRdb to the late 2010s). Library method: the immunoSEQ multiplex PCR assay. The multiplex PCR relied on a mix of 60 forward primers for TCR Vbeta segments and 13 reverse primers for TCR Jbeta segments. The table comes from immuneACCESS by way of TCRdb, which keeps in-frame sequences with V and J called. Part of the clones is missing from these tables; in studies checked, under half for an unresolved V gene and the rest for unknown reasons. Counted in this sample were some 96,000 clones; more than 70% of them appeared once. 15% to 20% of the sample goes to the ten largest clones. Sequencing used PBMCs. The receptors here all came from a woman aged 60-75 years in good health and CMV-seropositive.

The V and J genes are TRBV5-1 and TRBJ2-7, with TRBD2 as a possible D gene (6 bases). This CDR3 comprises 15 residues. The germline gives CDR1 SGHRS, CDR2 YFSETQ. V dropped 2 bases and J dropped 2 bases, with 14 bases sitting between them. In DNA, the CDR3 is TGCGCCAGCAGCTTAATGGGACTCCAGACCTACGAGCAGTACTTC. Translation: CASSLMGLQTYEQYF.

This chain joins TRBV29-1 and TRBJ1-1; D is unclear. The CDR3 is made up of 12 amino acids. Germline assignment: CDR1 SQVTM and CDR2 ANQGSEA. Trimming shortened V by 4 bases and J by 5 bases, and 11 bases separated the two germline ends. The DNA for the CDR3 is TGCAGCGTTGTGGGCTCGGGGACTGAAGCTTTCTTT. Translation: CSVVGSGTEAFF.

The chain couples TRBV9 to TRBJ2-1; a possible D gene is TRBD2 (6 bases). This CDR3 is 17 amino acids long. V was cut by 0 bases and J by 8 bases, with 21 bases left in between. CDR1 SGDLS and CDR2 YYNGEE come from the germline V gene. CDR3 bases: TGTGCCAGCAGCGTAGATTCGTTTGGGGGGATCTCCGATGAGCAGTTCTTC. Translating gives CASSVDSFGGISDEQFF. The full variable domain, with the rest looked up from reference TRBV9 and TRBJ2-1, is DSGVTQTPKHLITATGQRVTLRCSPRSGDLSVYWYQQSLDQGLQFLIQYYNGEERAKGNILERFSAQQFPDLHSELNLSSLELGDSALYFCASSVDSFGGISDEQFFGPGTRLTVL.